Presented here are 11 T cell receptor beta chains from one specimen sequenced in a study of cytotoxic CD8 clonotypes in ibrutinib-treated CLL. Assay used: immunoSEQ multiplex PCR; TCRdb lists only in-frame clones, some missing. The sample holds around 140,000 clones; approximately 80% are singletons and the top ten take 6% to 9.5%. This sample comprised PBMCs, obtained after 36 months of ibrutinib treatment. The source is a human donor with chronic lymphocytic leukemia.

V gene TRBV4-1 combines with J gene TRBJ1-2, with D maybe TRBD1 (5 bases). This CDR3 spans 14 amino acids. Per germline, CDR1 MGHRA and CDR2 YSYEKL. The ends were cut back, 3 bases at V and 5 bases at J, with 13 bases in the middle. CDR3 amino acids: CASSHPRQIYGYTF. CDR3 bases: TGCGCCAGCAGCCATCCGAGACAGATATATGGCTACACCTTC.

V and J are TRBV2 and TRBJ1-2; a weak D match, TRBD1 (5 bases). The CDR3 runs to 13 residues. Between the trimmed V and J ends, which lost 6 bases and 8 bases, there was a span of 16 bases. Germline CDR1 reads SNHLY; CDR2 reads FYNNEI. The CDR3 nucleotides read TGTGCCAGCAGAGCAGGGTCCAGGAGGGGCTACACCTTC. This codes for CASRAGSRRGYTF.

The chain joins TRBV6-5 to TRBJ2-2; possibly TRBD2 for D (6 bases). The germline CDR1 and CDR2 sequences are MNHEY and SVGAGI. Trimming removed 4 bases from V and 2 bases from J, with 11 bases in between. The CDR3 runs 15 residues. The DNA for the CDR3 is TGTGCCAGCAGTTTCCAGGAGGGCAACACCGGGGAGCTGTTTTTT. This translates into CASSFQEGNTGELFF.

The J gene is TRBJ1-1, the V gene TRBV30; 8 positions agree with TRBD1. This CDR3 region has 14 residues. In germline, CDR1 is GTSNPN, CDR2 SVGIG (reference sequence). The trim removed 0 bases at V and 0 bases at J, leaving 0 bases unmatched. CDR3 region: CAWSVQGVNTEAFF. In nucleotides, the CDR3 is TGTGCCTGGAGTGTACAGGGGGTGAACACTGAAGCTTTCTTT.

This rearrangement joins TRBV4-1 to TRBJ2-7; 8 positions agree with TRBD2. V shed 1 base and J 0 bases; nucleotides not matched to a gene: 8. Germline V gene lookup returns CDR1 MGHRA and CDR2 YSYEKL. This CDR3 has 17 amino acids. The CDR3 DNA reads TGCGCCAGCAGCCAAGTATCCCGCGGGGGGCACTCCTACGAGCAGTACTTC. Translation: CASSQVSRGGHSYEQYF.

The chain has TRBV19 and TRBJ2-7; D gene uncertain. The CDR3 is made up of 15 amino acids. Germline V lookup: CDR1 LNHDA, CDR2 SQIVND (reference sequence). V dropped 4 bases and J dropped 7 bases, with 20 bases sitting between them. CDR3 region: CASSSYTWPEEEQYF. CDR3 DNA sequence: TGTGCCAGTAGTAGTTATACCTGGCCTGAAGAGGAGCAGTACTTC.

V usage is TRBV27 and J usage is TRBJ2-1; 8 bases agree with TRBD2. The CDR3 extends over 14 amino acids. V was clipped by 2 bases and J by 10 bases; unmatched bases: 7. CDR1 and CDR2 (germline): MNHEY, SMNVEV (reference sequence). The CDR3 reads CASSLTSGGREQFF. The CDR3 DNA reads as TGTGCCAGCAGTTTAACTAGCGGAGGGAGGGAGCAGTTCTTC.

V is TRBV2 and J is TRBJ1-4; D is unclear. V gave up 6 bases and J gave up 7 bases, with 9 bases separating them. Looked up from germline, CDR1 is SNHLY and CDR2 is FYNNEI. The CDR3 sequence is 12 residues long. The chain's CDR3 is CASSRTVEKLFF. CDR3 nucleotides: TGTGCCAGCAGCCGGACGGTTGAAAAACTGTTTTTT.

This clone was seen a few times. V is TRBV9 and J is TRBJ2-3; possible D gene TRBD1, 6 bases. This CDR3 has 15 residues. Germline V gives CDR1 SGDLS, CDR2 YYNGEE. With 5 bases removed from V and 1 base from J, the gap between germline ends came to 14 bases. CDR3 in DNA: TGTGCCAGCAGTTCCCAGGGGAGAGGCACAGATACGCAGTATTTT. As protein: CASSSQGRGTDTQYF.

The CDR3 protein is CASSLGGTLYEQYF. Here the CDR3 DNA reads TGTGCCAGCAGCTTAGGCGGGACCCTCTACGAGCAGTACTTC. The chain has TRBV11-2 and TRBJ2-7; D might be TRBD2 (6 bases). The V gene's germline CDR1 is SGHAT and CDR2 FQNNGV. V shed 1 base and J shed 3 bases, with 10 bases lying between them. The CDR3 is 14 amino acids.

The V gene is TRBV5-1, the J gene TRBJ1-3, with TRBD1 matching over 8 bases. Trimming at V came to 0 bases and at J to 2 bases, leaving 4 bases not matched to a gene. Per germline, CDR1 SGHRS and CDR2 YFSETQ. The CDR3 covers 16 residues. The CDR3 is CASSLGPTGAGNTIYF. In DNA form, the CDR3 reads TGCGCCAGCAGCTTGGGACCGACAGGGGCTGGAAACACCATATATTTT.